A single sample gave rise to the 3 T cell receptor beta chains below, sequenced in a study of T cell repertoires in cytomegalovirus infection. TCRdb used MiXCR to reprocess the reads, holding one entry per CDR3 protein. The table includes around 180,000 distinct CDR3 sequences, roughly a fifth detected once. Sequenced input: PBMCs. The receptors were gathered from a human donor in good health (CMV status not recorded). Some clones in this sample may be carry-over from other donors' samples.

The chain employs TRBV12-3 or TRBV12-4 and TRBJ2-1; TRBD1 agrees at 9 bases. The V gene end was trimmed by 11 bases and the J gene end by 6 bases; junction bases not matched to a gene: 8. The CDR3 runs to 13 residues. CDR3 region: CAGGGTGINEQFF. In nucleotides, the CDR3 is TGTGCCGGAGGTGGGACAGGGATCAATGAGCAGTTCTTC.

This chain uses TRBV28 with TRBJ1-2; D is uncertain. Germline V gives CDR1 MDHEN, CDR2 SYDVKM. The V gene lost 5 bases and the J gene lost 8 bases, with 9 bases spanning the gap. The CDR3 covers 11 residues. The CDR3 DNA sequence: TGTGCCAGCAGTCACCGGGCCGGCTACACCTTC. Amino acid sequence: CASSHRAGYTF.

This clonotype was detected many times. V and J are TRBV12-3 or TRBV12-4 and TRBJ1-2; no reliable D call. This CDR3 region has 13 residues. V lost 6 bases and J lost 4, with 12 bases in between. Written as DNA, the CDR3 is TGTGCCAGCAGCTCCGGAAGATCCTATGGCTACACCTTC. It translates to CASSSGRSYGYTF.